This T cell receptor (beta chain) stems from a study of shared clonotypes between healthy human individuals. The assay was run at deep level. Sequencing used immunoSEQ multiplex PCR; TCRdb keeps in-frame clones, though not all of them. The sample yields roughly 660,000 clones, about 90% seen once. V dropped 5 bases and J dropped 6 bases, with 14 bases sitting between them. Germline CDR1 is MNHEY and CDR2 is SMNVEV (reference sequence). The CDR3 has 13 residues. This TCR came from a man between 18 and 35 years old in good health. Some clones in this sample may be carry-over from other donors' samples. V and J are TRBV27 and TRBJ2-7; D gene ambiguous. Sequenced input: memory CD8+ T cells from PBMCs. Subset: CD45RO+ cells pooled with CCR7-negative TemRA cells. The CDR3 DNA follows: TGTGCCAGCAGTATCCAATGGGGTAGCGAGCAGTACTTC. As protein: CASSIQWGSEQYF.